The clone carrying this T cell receptor beta chain was found a few times. The study used a library that attached unique molecular identifiers to individual cDNA molecules. Via MiXCR, TCRdb re-called the RACE reads, giving one row per CDR3 protein. The repertoire consists of some 300,000 distinct CDR3 sequences, with approximately 5% occurring once and the leading ten covering over 6.5%. The sample belongs to a study of human T cells and chemical hapten exposure. Time point defined: pre-sensitization, week 0. This sample's treatment: therapeutic diphenylcyclopropenone sensitization with weekly scalp DPC. CDR1 and CDR2 (germline): SGHNT, YENEEA. Between the trimmed V and J ends, which lost 3 bases and 3 bases, there was a span of 9 bases. The CDR3 extends over 13 amino acids.

The specimen was whole blood, collected in connection with sensitization to the hapten diphenylcyclopropenone (DPC). V usage is TRBV11-3 and J usage is TRBJ2-7, with D perhaps being TRBD1 or TRBD2 (5 bases each). The origin of this receptor is a woman aged 18 to 35 with alopecia areata. Some clones in this sample may be carry-over from other donors' samples. As DNA, the CDR3 is TGTGCCAGCAGCTTGGGGACGGGCTACGAGCAGTACTTC. Its translation is CASSLGTGYEQYF.